This T cell receptor (beta chain) was captured by sequencing in a study of shared clonotypes between healthy human individuals. Donation came from healthy HIV-negative adults that had no recent acute infections or vaccinations. V trimming: 4 bases; J trimming: 1 base; junction bases outside the gene matches: 4. CDR3 length equals 14 residues. Germline V gene sequence: CDR1 SGHNT, CDR2 YYREEE (reference sequence). The sorted-subset replicate PCRs were given around 200 ng DNA, which is tens of thousands of T cell genomes. The method was immunoSEQ multiplex PCR; TCRdb's version includes in-frame clones alone and lacks a portion of them. The sample gives approximately 2,000,000 clones, 85% to 95% of which show up once; 0.37% is in the top ten.

The specimen sequenced was naive CD4+ T cells from PBMCs. Subset in this sample: CD45RA+ positively selected. The receptor comes from a man younger than 35 in good health. Some clones in this sample may be carry-over from other donors' samples. This chain connects TRBV5-4 to TRBJ1-1, with 7 bases lining up with TRBD1. This chain's CDR3 is CASSHRQGNTEAFF. CDR3 in DNA: TGTGCCAGCAGCCATCGACAGGGGAACACTGAAGCTTTCTTT. Using reference TRBV5-4 and TRBJ1-1 for the parts outside the CDR3, the full variable domain is ETGVTQSPTHLIKTRGQQVTLRCSSQSGHNTVSWYQQALGQGPQFIFQYYREEENGRGNFPPRFSGLQFPNYSSELNVNALELDDSALYLCASSHRQGNTEAFFGQGTRLTVV.